The TCR beta chain described here comes from a study of shared clonotypes between healthy human individuals. Every subset's genomic DNA went evenly onto several immunoSEQ plates. Sequenced by immunoSEQ multiplex PCR; TCRdb stores in-frame clones only, minus some. Among some 2,100,000 clones listed, under 97% were seen once. The germline V gene encodes CDR1 MNHNS and CDR2 SASEGT. CDR3 length: 23 residues. After removal of 6 bases from V and 6 bases from J, the junction contained 28 bases not matched to a gene. The rearrangement links TRBV6-1 to TRBJ2-1, with TRBD2 matching over 14 bases. What was sequenced was naive CD4+ T cells sorted from blood. Subset denoted: CD45RA+ positively selected. The source of this sequence is a man between 18 and 29 years old in good health. The CDR3 nucleotides are TGTGCCAGCAGGGAATTCCCCCACCGTGGGACTAGCGGGAGAGGGTGCGGCGTCAATGAGCAGTTCTTC. Protein sequence: CASREFPHRGTSGRGCGVNEQFF.